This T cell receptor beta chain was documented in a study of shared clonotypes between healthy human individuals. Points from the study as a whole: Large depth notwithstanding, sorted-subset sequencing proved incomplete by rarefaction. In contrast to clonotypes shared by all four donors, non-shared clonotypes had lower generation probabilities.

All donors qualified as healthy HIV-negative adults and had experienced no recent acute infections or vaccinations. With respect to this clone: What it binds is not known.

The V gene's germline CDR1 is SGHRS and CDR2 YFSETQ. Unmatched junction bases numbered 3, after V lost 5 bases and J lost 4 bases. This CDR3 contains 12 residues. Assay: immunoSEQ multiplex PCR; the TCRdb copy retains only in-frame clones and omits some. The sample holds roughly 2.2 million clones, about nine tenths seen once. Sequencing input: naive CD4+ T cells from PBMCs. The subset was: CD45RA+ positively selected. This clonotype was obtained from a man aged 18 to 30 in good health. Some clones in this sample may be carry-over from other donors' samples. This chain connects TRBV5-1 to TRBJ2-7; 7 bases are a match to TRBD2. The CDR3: CASRQGGYEQYF. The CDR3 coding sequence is TGCGCCAGCAGGCAGGGAGGGTACGAGCAGTACTTC.